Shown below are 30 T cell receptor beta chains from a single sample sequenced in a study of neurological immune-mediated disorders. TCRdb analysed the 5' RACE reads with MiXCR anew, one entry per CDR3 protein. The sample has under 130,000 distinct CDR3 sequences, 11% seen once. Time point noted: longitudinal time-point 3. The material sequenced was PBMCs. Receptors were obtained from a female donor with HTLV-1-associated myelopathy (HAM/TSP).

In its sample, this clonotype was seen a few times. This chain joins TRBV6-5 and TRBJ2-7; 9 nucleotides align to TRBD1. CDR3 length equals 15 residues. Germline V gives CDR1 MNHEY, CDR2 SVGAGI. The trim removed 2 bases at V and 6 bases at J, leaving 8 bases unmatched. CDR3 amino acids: CASSYGGTGKAEQYF. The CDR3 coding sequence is TGTGCCAGCAGTTACGGAGGGACAGGGAAGGCCGAGCAGTACTTC.

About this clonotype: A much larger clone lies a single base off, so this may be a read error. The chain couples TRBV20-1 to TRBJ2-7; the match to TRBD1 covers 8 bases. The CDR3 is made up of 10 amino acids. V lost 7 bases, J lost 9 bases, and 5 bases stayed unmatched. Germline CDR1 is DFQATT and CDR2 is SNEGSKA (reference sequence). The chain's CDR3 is CSGQGNGQYF. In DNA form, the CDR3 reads TGCAGTGGACAGGGGAACGGGCAGTACTTC.

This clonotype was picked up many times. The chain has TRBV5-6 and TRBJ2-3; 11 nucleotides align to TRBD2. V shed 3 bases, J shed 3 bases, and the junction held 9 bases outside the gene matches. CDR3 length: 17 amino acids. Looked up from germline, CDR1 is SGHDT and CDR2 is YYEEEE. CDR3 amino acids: CASSWDRLAGSTDTQYF. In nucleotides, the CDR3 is TGTGCCAGCAGCTGGGATAGACTAGCGGGGAGTACAGATACGCAGTATTTT.

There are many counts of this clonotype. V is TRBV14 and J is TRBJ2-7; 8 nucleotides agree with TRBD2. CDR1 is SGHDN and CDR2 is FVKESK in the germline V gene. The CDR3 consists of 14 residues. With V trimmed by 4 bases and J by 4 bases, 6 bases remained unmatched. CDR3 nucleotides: TGTGCCAGCAGCCCCGGGGGGGACCTTTACGAGCAGTACTTC. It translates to CASSPGGDLYEQYF.

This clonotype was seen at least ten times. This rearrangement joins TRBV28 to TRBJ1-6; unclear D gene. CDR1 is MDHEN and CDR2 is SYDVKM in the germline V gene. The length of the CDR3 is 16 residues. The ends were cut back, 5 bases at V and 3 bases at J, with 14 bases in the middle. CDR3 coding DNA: TGTGCCAGCAGTCTACCCCGAGGGATCTATAATTCACCCCTCCACTTT. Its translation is CASSLPRGIYNSPLHF.

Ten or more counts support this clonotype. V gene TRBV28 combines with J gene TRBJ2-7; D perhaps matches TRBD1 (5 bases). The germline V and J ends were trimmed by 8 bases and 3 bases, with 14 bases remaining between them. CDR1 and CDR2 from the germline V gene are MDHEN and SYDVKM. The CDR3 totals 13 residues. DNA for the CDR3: TGTGCCAGCGGTCAGGGAAATCGCTACGAGCAGTACTTC. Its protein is CASGQGNRYEQYF. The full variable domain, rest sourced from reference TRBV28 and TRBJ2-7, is DVKVTQSSRYLVKRTGEKVFLECVQDMDHENMFWYRQDPGLGLRLIYFSYDVKMKEKGDIPEGYSVSREKKERFSLILESASTNQTSMYLCASGQGNRYEQYFGPGTRLTVT.

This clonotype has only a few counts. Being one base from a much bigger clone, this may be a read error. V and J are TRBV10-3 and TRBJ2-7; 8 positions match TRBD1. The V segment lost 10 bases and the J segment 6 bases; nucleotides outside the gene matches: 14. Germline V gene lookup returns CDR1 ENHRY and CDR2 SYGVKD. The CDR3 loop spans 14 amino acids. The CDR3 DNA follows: TGTGCCACCAACGGGGGCGGACAGGGCTCCGAGCAGTACTTC. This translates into CATNGGGQGSEQYF.

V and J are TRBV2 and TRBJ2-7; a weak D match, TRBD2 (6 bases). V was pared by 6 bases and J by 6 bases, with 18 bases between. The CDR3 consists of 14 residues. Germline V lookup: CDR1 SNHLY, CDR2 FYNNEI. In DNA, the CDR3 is TGTGCCAGCAGCCGGGACTCCCAAGTGAGCGAGCAGTACTTC. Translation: CASSRDSQVSEQYF.

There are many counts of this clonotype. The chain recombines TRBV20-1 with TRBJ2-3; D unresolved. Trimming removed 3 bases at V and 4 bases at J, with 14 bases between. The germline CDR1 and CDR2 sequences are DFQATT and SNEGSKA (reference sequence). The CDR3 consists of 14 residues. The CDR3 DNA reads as TGCAGTGCTAGTCAGCCTGATGGATCAGATACGCAGTATTTT. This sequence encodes CSASQPDGSDTQYF.

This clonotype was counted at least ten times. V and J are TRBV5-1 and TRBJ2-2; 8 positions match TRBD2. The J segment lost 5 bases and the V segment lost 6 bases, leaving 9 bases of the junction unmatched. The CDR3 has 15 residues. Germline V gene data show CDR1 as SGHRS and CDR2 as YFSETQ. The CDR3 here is CASTERGGSTGELFF. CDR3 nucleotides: TGCGCCAGCACTGAACGGGGGGGATCTACCGGGGAGCTGTTTTTT.

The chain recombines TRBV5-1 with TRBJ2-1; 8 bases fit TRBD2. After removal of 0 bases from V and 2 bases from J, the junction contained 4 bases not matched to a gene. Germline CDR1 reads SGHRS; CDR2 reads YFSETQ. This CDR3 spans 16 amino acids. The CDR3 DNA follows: TGCGCCAGCAGCTTGGCCGGGGGGGGGCCCTACAATGAGCAGTTCTTC. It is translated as CASSLAGGGPYNEQFF.

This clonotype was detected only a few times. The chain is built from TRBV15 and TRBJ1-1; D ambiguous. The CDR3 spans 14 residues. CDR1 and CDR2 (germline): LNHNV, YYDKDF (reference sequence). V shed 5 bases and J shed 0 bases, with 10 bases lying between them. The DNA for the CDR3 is TGTGCCACCAGCGGTTTTCTTATGAACACTGAAGCTTTCTTT. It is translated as CATSGFLMNTEAFF.

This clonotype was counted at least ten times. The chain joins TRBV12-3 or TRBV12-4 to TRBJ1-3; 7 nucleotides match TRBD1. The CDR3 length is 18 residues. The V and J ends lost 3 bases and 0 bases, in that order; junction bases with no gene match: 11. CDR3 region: CASSLSPDRMSSGNTIYF. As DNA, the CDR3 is TGTGCCAGCAGTTTGTCCCCGGACAGGATGAGCTCTGGAAACACCATATATTTT.

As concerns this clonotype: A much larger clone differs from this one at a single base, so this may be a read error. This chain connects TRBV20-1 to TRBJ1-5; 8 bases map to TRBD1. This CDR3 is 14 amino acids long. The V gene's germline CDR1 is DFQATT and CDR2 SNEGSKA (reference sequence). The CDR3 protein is CSARGRGRNRPQHF. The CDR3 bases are TGCAGTGCTAGAGGCAGGGGGCGCAATCGGCCCCAGCATTTT.

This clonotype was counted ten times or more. The DNA of the CDR3 is TGCGCCAGCAGCCCCACCGGGAACAACGAGCAGTACTTC. It translates to CASSPTGNNEQYF. This chain uses TRBV5-1 with TRBJ2-7; TRBD2 is a possible D gene (5 bases). The germline gives CDR1 SGHRS, CDR2 YFSETQ. V dropped 4 bases and J dropped 5 bases, with 13 bases sitting between them. This CDR3 has 13 amino acids.

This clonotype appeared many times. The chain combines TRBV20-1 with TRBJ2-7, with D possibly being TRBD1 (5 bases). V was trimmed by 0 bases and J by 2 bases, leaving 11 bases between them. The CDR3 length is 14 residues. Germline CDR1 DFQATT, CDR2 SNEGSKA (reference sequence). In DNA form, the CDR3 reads TGCAGTGCTAGAGATTTGGCAGGGCCCTACGAGCAGTACTTC. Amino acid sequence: CSARDLAGPYEQYF.

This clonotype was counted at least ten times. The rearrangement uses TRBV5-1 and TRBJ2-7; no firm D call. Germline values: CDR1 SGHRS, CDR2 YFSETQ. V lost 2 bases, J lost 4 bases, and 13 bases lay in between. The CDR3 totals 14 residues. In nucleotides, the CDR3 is TGCGCCAGCAGCTTAGGAGTGTCCGCTTACGAGCAGTACTTC. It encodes CASSLGVSAYEQYF.

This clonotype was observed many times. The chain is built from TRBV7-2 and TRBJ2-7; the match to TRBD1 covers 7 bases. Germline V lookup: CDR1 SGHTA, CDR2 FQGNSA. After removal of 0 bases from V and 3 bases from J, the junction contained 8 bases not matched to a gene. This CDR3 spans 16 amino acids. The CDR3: CASSLAAATGDYEQYF. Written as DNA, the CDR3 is TGTGCCAGCAGCTTAGCCGCCGCCACAGGGGACTACGAGCAGTACTTC.

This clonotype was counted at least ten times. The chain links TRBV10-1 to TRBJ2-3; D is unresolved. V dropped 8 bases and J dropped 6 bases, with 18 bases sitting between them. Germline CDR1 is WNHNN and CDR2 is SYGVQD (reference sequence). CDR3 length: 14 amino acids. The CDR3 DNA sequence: TGCGCCAGCTCTACTCCCGACCAAATTGATACGCAGTATTTT. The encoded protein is CASSTPDQIDTQYF.

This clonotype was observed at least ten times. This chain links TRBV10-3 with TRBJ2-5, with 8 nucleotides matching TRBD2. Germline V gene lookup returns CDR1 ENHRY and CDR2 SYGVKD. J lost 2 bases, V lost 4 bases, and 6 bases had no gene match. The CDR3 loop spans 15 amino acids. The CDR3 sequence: CAISGSGLGQETQYF. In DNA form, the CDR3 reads TGTGCCATCAGTGGATCGGGACTAGGGCAAGAGACCCAGTACTTC.

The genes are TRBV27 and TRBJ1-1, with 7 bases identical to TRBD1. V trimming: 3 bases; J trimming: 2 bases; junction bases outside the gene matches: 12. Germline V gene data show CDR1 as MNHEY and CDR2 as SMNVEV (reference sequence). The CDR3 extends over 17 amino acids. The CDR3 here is CASSLGKVGGANTEAFF. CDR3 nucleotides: TGTGCCAGCAGTTTGGGGAAGGTAGGGGGCGCAAACACTGAAGCTTTCTTT.

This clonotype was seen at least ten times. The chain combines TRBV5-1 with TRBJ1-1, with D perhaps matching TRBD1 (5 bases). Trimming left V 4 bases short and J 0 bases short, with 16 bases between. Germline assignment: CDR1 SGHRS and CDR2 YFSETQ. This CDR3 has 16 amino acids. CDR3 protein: CASSPPHWGMNTEAFF. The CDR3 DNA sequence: TGCGCCAGCAGCCCCCCTCACTGGGGGATGAACACTGAAGCTTTCTTT.

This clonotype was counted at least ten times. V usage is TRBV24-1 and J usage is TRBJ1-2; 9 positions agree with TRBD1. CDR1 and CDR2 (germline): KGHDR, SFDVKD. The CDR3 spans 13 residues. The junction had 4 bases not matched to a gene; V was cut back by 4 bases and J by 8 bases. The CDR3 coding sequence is TGTGCCACCAGTGACGAGGACAGGGGAGGCTACACCTTC. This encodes CATSDEDRGGYTF.

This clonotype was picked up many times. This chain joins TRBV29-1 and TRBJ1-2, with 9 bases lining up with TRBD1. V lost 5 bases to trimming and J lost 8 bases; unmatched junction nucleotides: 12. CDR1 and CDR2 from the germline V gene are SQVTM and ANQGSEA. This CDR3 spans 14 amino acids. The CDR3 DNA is TGCAGCGTTTTAACAGGGGGCGCGAGGGAGGGCTACACCTTC. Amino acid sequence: CSVLTGGAREGYTF.

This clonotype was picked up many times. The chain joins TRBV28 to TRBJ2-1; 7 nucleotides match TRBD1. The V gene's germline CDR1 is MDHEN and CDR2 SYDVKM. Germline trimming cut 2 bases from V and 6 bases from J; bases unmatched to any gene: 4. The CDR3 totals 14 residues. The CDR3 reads CASSLGTVFNEQFF. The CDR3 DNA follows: TGTGCCAGCAGTTTAGGGACAGTGTTCAATGAGCAGTTCTTC. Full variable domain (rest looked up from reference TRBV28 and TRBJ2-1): DVKVTQSSRYLVKRTGEKVFLECVQDMDHENMFWYRQDPGLGLRLIYFSYDVKMKEKGDIPEGYSVSREKKERFSLILESASTNQTSMYLCASSLGTVFNEQFFGPGTRLTVL.

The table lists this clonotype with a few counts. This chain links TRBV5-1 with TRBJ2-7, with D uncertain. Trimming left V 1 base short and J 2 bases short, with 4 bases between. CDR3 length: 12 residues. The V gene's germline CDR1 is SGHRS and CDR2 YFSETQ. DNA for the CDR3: TGCGCCAGCAGCTTGAGGCCCTACGAGCAGTACTTC. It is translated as CASSLRPYEQYF.

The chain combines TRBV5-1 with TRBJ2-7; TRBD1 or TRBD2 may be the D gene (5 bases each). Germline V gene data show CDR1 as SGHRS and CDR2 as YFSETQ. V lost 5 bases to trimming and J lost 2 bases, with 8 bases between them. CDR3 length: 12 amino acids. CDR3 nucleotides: TGCGCCAGCAGTGAGGGGACCTACGAGCAGTACTTC. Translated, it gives CASSEGTYEQYF.

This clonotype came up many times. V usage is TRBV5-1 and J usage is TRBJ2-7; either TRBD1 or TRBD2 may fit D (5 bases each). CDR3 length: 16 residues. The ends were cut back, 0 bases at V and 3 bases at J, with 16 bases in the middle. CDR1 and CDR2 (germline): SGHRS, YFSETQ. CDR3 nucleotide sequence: TGCGCCAGCAGCTTGGGGGGCGGGCAGGCTAACTACGAGCAGTACTTC. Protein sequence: CASSLGGGQANYEQYF.

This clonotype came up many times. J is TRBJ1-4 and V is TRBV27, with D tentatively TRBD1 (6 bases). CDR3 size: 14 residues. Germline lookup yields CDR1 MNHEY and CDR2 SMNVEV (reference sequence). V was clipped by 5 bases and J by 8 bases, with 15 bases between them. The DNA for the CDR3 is TGTGCCAGCAGTGGAAGGGGGAAGATGGAAAAACTGTTTTTT. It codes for CASSGRGKMEKLFF.

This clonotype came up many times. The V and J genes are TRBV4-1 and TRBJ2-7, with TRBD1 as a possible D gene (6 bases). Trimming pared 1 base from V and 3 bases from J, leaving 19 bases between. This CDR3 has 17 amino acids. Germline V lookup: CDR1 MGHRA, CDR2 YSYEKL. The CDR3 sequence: CASSQVSQGGQDYEQYF. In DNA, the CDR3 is TGCGCCAGCAGCCAAGTATCACAGGGCGGTCAAGACTACGAGCAGTACTTC.